This T cell receptor beta chain stems from a study of blood T cell repertoires in COVID-19. The wider study: In each case, the material was cDNA or gDNA derived from T cells, B-cell-depleted T cells, or PBMCs.

The CDR3 covers 15 residues. V was shortened by 3 bases and J by 6 bases, with 15 bases between the two germline ends. Per the germline V gene, CDR1 is LNHDA and CDR2 is SQIVND (reference sequence). The repertoire was sequenced with immunoSEQ multiplex PCR; TCRdb's copy has only in-frame clones and lacks some. The sample includes over 25,000 clones, 84% of them seen just once. The material sequenced was peripheral blood. The chain carries TRBV19 and TRBJ1-5; tentative D call: TRBD1 (6 bases). The origin of this receptor is a woman older than 75 with acute or convalescent COVID-19. The CDR3 sequence: CASSMQGTPLQPQHF. CDR3 coding DNA: TGTGCCAGTAGTATGCAGGGGACGCCCCTTCAGCCCCAGCATTTT.